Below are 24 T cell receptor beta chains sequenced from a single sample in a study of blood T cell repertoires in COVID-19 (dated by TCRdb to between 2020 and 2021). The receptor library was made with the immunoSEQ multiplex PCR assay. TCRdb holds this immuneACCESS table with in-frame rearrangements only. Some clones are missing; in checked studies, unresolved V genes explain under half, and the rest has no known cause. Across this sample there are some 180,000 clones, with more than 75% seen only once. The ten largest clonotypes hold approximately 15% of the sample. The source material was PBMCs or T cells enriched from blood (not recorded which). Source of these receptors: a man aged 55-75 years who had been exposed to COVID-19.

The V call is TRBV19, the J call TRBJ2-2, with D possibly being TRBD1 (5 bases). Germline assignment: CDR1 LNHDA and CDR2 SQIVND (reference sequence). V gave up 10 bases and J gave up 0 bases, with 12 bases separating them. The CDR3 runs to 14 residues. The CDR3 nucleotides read TGTGCCATGTCCCTGACAGCGAACACCGGGGAGCTGTTTTTT. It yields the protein CAMSLTANTGELFF.

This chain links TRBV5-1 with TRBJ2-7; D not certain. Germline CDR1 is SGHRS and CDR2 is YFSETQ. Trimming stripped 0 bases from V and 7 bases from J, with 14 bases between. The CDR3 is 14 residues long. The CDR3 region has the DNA TGCGCCAGCAGCTTGGCCGCCTTGCGCGATGAGCAGTACTTC. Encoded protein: CASSLAALRDEQYF.

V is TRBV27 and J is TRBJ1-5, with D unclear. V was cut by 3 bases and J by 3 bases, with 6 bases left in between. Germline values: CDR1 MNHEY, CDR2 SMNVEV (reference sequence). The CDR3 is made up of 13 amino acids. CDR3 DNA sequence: TGTGCCAGCAGTTTTTTGTACAATCAGCCCCAGCATTTT. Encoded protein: CASSFLYNQPQHF.

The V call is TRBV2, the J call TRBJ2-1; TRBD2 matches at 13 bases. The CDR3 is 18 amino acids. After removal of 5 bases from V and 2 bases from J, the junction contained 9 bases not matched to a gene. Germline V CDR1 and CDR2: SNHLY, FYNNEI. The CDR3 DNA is TGTGCCAGCAGTTCAACTAGCGGGAGGGCCCCCCCCTACAATGAGCAGTTCTTC. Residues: CASSSTSGRAPPYNEQFF.

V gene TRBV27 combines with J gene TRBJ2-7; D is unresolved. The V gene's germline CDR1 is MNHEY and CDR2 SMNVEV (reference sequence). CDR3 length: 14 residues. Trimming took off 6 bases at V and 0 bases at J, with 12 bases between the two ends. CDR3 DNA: TGTGCCAGCAGCCCAATACTTAGCTCCTACGAGCAGTACTTC. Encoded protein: CASSPILSSYEQYF.

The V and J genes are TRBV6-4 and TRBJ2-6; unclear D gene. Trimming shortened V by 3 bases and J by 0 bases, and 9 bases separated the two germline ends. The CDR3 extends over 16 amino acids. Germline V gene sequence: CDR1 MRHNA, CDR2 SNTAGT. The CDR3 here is CASSEDTSSGANVLTF. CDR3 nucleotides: TGTGCCAGCAGTGAAGACACTTCCTCTGGGGCCAACGTCCTGACTTTC.

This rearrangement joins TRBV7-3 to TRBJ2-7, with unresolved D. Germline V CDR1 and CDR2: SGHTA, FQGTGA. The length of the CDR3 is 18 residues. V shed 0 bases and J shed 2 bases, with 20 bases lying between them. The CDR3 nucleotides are TGTGCCAGCAGCTTAACAGGAATACCGGCTACGAGGACCTACGAGCAGTACTTC. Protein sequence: CASSLTGIPATRTYEQYF. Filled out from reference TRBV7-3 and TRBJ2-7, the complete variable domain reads GAGVSQTPSNKVTEKGKYVELRCDPISGHTALYWYRQSLGQGPEFLIYFQGTGAADDSGLPNDRFFAVRPEGSVSTLKIQRTERGDSAVYLCASSLTGIPATRTYEQYFGPGTRLTVT.

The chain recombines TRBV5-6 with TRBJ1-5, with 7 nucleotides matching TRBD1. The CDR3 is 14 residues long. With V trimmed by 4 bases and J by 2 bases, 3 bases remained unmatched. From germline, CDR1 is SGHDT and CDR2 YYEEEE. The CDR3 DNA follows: TGTGCCAGCAGCGACAGGGTGGGCAATCAGCCCCAGCATTTT. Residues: CASSDRVGNQPQHF.

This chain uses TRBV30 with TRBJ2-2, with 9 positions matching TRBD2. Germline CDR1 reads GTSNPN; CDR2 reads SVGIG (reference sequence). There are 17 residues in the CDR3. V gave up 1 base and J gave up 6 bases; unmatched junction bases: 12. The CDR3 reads CAWSADPSGMDAGELFF. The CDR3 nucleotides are TGTGCCTGGAGTGCCGATCCTAGCGGGATGGACGCCGGGGAGCTGTTTTTT.

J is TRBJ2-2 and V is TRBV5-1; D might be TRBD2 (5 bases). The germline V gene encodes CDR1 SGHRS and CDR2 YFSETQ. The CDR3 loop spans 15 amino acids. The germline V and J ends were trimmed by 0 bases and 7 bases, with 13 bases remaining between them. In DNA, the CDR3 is TGCGCCAGCAGCTTGGATGGGGATCGGGGCGGGGAGCTGTTTTTT. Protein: CASSLDGDRGGELFF.

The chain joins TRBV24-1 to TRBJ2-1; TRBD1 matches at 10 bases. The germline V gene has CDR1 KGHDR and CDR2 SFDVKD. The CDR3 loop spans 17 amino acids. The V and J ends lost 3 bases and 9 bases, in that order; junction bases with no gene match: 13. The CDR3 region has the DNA TGTGCCACCAGTGATACTTCCGGGACAGGGGTGTACGGTGAGCAGTTCTTC. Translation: CATSDTSGTGVYGEQFF.

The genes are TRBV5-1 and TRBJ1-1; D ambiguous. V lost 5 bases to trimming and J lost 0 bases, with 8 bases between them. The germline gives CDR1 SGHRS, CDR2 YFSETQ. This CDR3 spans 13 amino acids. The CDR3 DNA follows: TGCGCCAGCAGGGCTGGAGTGAACACTGAAGCTTTCTTT. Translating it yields CASRAGVNTEAFF.

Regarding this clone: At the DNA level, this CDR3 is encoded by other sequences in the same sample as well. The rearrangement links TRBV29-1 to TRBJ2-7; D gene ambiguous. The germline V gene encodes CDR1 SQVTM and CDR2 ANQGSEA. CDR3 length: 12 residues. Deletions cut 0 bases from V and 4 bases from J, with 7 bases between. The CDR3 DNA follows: TGCAGCGTTGAAGATCGCGGATACGAGCAGTACTTC. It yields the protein CSVEDRGYEQYF.

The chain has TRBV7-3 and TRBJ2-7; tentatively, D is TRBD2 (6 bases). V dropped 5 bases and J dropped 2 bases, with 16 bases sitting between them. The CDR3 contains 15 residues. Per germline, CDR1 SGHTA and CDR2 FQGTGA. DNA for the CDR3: TGTGCCAGCAGCCCAGGAGCTAGCGCACCCTACGAGCAGTACTTC. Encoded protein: CASSPGASAPYEQYF.

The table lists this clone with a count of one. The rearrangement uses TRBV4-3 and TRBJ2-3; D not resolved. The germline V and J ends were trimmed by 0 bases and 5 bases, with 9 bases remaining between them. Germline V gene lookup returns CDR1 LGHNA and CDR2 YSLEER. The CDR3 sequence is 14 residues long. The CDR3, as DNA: TGCGCCAGCAGCCAAGATACTTTGCTAGATACGCAGTATTTT. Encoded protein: CASSQDTLLDTQYF.

CDR3: CASSGRTSGRANQETQYF. In DNA, the CDR3 is TGTGCCAGCAGCGGACGGACTAGCGGGAGAGCCAACCAAGAGACCCAGTACTTC. V is TRBV11-3 and J is TRBJ2-5; TRBD2 aligns across 13 bases. Germline V gene sequence: CDR1 SGHNT, CDR2 YENEEA. This CDR3 is built from 18 residues. The V gene end was trimmed by 5 bases and the J gene end by 0 bases; junction bases not matched to a gene: 9.

The chain's CDR3 is CASSPGGETEAFF. The CDR3 DNA sequence: TGCGCCAGCAGCCCAGGAGGGGAGACTGAAGCTTTCTTT. The genes are TRBV5-1 and TRBJ1-1, with TRBD1 as a possible D gene (5 bases). Germline V gene data show CDR1 as SGHRS and CDR2 as YFSETQ. The CDR3 sequence is 13 residues long. V shed 4 bases and J shed 5 bases, with 12 bases lying between them.

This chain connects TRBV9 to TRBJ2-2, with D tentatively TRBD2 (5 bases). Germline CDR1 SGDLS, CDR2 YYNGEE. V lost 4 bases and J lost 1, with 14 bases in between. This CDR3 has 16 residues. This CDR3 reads CASSTRSSGNTGELFF. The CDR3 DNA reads TGTGCCAGCAGCACCAGGTCCAGCGGGAACACCGGGGAGCTGTTTTTT. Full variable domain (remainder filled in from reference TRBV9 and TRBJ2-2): DSGVTQTPKHLITATGQRVTLRCSPRSGDLSVYWYQQSLDQGLQFLIQYYNGEERAKGNILERFSAQQFPDLHSELNLSSLELGDSALYFCASSTRSSGNTGELFFGEGSRLTVL.

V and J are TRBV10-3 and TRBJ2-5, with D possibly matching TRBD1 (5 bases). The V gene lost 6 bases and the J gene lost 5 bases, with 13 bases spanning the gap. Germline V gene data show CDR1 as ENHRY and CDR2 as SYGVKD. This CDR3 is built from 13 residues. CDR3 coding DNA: TGTGCCATCAGCATAGACAGTACGGAGACCCAGTACTTC. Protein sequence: CAISIDSTETQYF.

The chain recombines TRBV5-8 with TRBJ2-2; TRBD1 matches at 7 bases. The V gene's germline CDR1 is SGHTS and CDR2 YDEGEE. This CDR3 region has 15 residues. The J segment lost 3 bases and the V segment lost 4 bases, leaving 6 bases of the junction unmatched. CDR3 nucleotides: TGTGCCAGCAGCCGGGACAGCCTGGACACCGGGGAGCTGTTTTTT. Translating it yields CASSRDSLDTGELFF.

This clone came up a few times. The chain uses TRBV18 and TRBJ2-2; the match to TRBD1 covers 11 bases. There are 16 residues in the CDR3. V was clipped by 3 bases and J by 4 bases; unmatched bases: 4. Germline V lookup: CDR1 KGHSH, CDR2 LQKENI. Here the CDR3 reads CASSPGQGATTGELFF. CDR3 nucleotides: TGTGCCAGCTCACCCGGACAGGGGGCGACCACCGGGGAGCTGTTTTTT.

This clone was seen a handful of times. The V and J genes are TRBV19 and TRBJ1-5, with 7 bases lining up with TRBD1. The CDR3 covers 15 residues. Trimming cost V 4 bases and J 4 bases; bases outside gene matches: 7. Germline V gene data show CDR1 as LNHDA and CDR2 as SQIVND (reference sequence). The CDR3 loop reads CASSNTGQENQPQHF. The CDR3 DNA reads TGTGCCAGTAGTAATACAGGACAGGAAAATCAGCCCCAGCATTTT.

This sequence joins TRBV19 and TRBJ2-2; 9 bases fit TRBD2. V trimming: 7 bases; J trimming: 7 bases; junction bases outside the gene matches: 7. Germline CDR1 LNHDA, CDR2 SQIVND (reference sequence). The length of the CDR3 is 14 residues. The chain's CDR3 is CASMSSGTGGELFF. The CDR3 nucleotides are TGTGCCAGTATGTCTAGCGGGACGGGCGGGGAGCTGTTTTTT.

CDR3 DNA sequence: TGTGCCAGCAGCCCGACTAGGACAGGACCCAGCTCTGGAAACACCATATATTTT. Protein product: CASSPTRTGPSSGNTIYF. The chain uses TRBV3-1 (or the pseudogene TRBV3-2) and TRBJ1-3; 7 positions match TRBD1. CDR1 and CDR2 from the germline V gene are LGHDT and YNNKEL (reference sequence). CDR3 length equals 18 residues. Germline trimming cut 4 bases from V and 0 bases from J; bases unmatched to any gene: 12.